The 24 T cell receptor beta chains listed next were all sequenced from one sample in a study of T cells in Graves' hyperthyroidism and ophthalmopathy. The investigators amplified TCR beta CDR3 regions from RNA transcripts. TCR CDR3 regions were first amplified by RT-PCR with HTBI primers. A single record per CDR3 protein comes from TCRdb applying MiXCR to the multiplex PCR reads. Of over 450,000 distinct CDR3 sequences in the sample, roughly 17% were seen once. The sample taken for sequencing was blood. The receptor set was obtained from a woman younger than 30 with Graves' ophthalmopathy.

The V and J genes are TRBV6-1 and TRBJ2-3, with a tentative D call TRBD1 (5 bases). The V and J ends lost 6 bases and 4 bases respectively, with 17 bases between them. The CDR3 is made up of 15 amino acids. In germline, CDR1 is MNHNS, CDR2 SASEGT. The CDR3 protein is CASSQWRQLSDTQYF. The CDR3 DNA reads TGTGCCAGCAGCCAATGGAGACAGCTTTCAGATACGCAGTATTTT.

This clonotype was seen many times. The genes are TRBV6-1 and TRBJ1-1; D possibly corresponds to TRBD1 (5 bases). The CDR3 is made up of 13 amino acids. V shed 5 bases and J shed 2 bases, with 9 bases lying between them. Germline CDR1 reads MNHNS; CDR2 reads SASEGT. CDR3 in amino acids: CASSSTANTEAFF. CDR3 in DNA: TGTGCCAGCAGTTCGACAGCTAACACTGAAGCTTTCTTT.

The sample holds a few counts of this clonotype. The chain links TRBV19 to TRBJ1-4; tentatively, D is TRBD1 (5 bases). The CDR3 is made up of 15 amino acids. Germline V CDR1 and CDR2: LNHDA, SQIVND (reference sequence). V shed 4 bases and J shed 5 bases, with 14 bases lying between them. CDR3 sequence reads: CASSSSAGPNEKLFF. The CDR3, as DNA: TGTGCCAGTAGTAGTTCGGCGGGGCCAAATGAAAAACTGTTTTTT. Combining the CDR3 with reference TRBV19 and TRBJ1-4 gives the whole variable domain DGGITQSPKYLFRKEGQNVTLSCEQNLNHDAMYWYRQDPGQGLRLIYYSQIVNDFQKGDIAEGYSVSREKKESFPLTVTSAQKNPTAFYLCASSSSAGPNEKLFFGSGTQLSVL.

This clonotype has more than one count but fewer than ten. This chain joins TRBV10-2 and TRBJ1-2; D uncertain. The CDR3 has 12 residues. The V end lost 10 bases, the J end lost 3 bases, and 12 bases lay between the germline ends. In germline, CDR1 is WSHSY, CDR2 SAAADI. The CDR3 nucleotides read TGCGCCACCTCCCTTAACCACTATGGCTACACCTTC. The encoded protein is CATSLNHYGYTF.

Concerning this clonotype: A much bigger clone sits one base away, suggesting this may be a read error. V usage is TRBV28 and J usage is TRBJ2-1; 9 bases are a match to TRBD1. V lost 5 bases to trimming and J lost 5 bases; unmatched junction nucleotides: 7. CDR3 length equals 15 residues. Per the germline V gene, CDR1 is MDHEN and CDR2 is SYDVKM. CDR3 sequence reads: CASSGGTGSHNEQFF. Here the CDR3 DNA reads TGTGCCAGCAGTGGTGGGACAGGGTCCCACAATGAGCAGTTCTTC.

J is TRBJ2-7 and V is TRBV11-2, with TRBD2 as a possible D gene (5 bases). The V end was cut by 4 bases, the J end by 2 bases, with 9 bases between. CDR1 SGHAT and CDR2 FQNNGV come from the germline V gene. The CDR3 is made up of 13 amino acids. The CDR3 protein is CASSSLGAYEQYF. CDR3 coding DNA: TGTGCCAGCAGCTCCCTCGGGGCCTACGAGCAGTACTTC.

With respect to this clonotype: A read error may be the cause here, since a much bigger clone is one base away. The chain is built from TRBV6-5 and TRBJ2-5, with 11 bases fitting TRBD2. Per the germline V gene, CDR1 is MNHEY and CDR2 is SVGAGI. The length of the CDR3 is 16 residues. CDR3 DNA sequence: TGTGTCAGCAGTTCTTTAGCGGGAGGGGGACAAGAGACCCAGTACTTC. Its translation: CVSSSLAGGGQETQYF.

The CDR3 spells CASSLVGGETQYF. For the CDR3, the DNA is TGTGCCAGCAGTTTAGTAGGGGGAGAGACCCAGTACTTC. The rearrangement uses TRBV27 and TRBJ2-5; maybe TRBD1 (6 bases). Trimming cost V 2 bases and J 4 bases, with 8 bases left between them. There are 13 residues in the CDR3. The germline V gene encodes CDR1 MNHEY and CDR2 SMNVEV (reference sequence).

This clonotype occurred a few times. V and J are TRBV9 and TRBJ2-3, with a possible D match to TRBD2 (6 bases). The CDR3 loop spans 14 amino acids. CDR1 and CDR2 (germline): SGDLS, YYNGEE. Between the trimmed V and J ends, which lost 3 bases and 1 base, there was a span of 9 bases. CDR3 in amino acids: CASSASSGTDTQYF. The DNA for the CDR3 is TGTGCCAGCAGCGCCTCTAGCGGCACAGATACGCAGTATTTT.

The chain is built from TRBV18 and TRBJ2-1; 8 nucleotides align to TRBD1. Per the germline V gene, CDR1 is KGHSH and CDR2 is LQKENI. The CDR3 contains 15 residues. V was clipped by 5 bases and J by 8 bases; unmatched bases: 11. Here the CDR3 reads CASSGSGGLGDEQFF. CDR3 nucleotides: TGTGCCAGCTCAGGGTCAGGGGGCCTCGGGGATGAGCAGTTCTTC.

The rearrangement uses TRBV29-1 and TRBJ2-2, with D tentatively TRBD1 (6 bases). The CDR3 runs to 14 residues. With 8 bases removed from V and 2 bases from J, the gap between germline ends came to 15 bases. Per germline, CDR1 SQVTM and CDR2 ANQGSEA. CDR3 DNA: TGCAGCTACCGCCGGGACACCAACACCGGGGAGCTGTTTTTT. It codes for CSYRRDTNTGELFF.

V usage is TRBV4-2 and J usage is TRBJ2-1; no clear D. V was shortened by 2 bases and J by 0 bases, with 11 bases between the two germline ends. Germline-derived CDR1 and CDR2 are LGHNA and YNFKEQ. The CDR3 has 16 residues. CDR3 protein: CASSQTSASSYNEQFF. The CDR3 coding sequence is TGTGCCAGCAGCCAAACGTCGGCCAGCTCCTACAATGAGCAGTTCTTC.

This clonotype has ten or more counts. This sequence joins TRBV19 and TRBJ1-5, with 7 nucleotides matching TRBD1. With 6 bases clipped from V and 2 bases from J, the junction kept 19 bases outside the gene matches. Germline V gives CDR1 LNHDA, CDR2 SQIVND (reference sequence). The CDR3 runs to 19 residues. CDR3 in DNA: TGTGCCAGTAGGACGACAGGGTCTAGGTTGTGGAAGGGCAATCAGCCCCAGCATTTT. It specifies CASRTTGSRLWKGNQPQHF.

At least ten counts were recorded for this clonotype. The chain employs TRBV7-2 and TRBJ2-2; the D gene is possibly TRBD2 (6 bases). The V end lost 2 bases, the J end lost 6 bases, and 10 bases lay between the germline ends. This CDR3 contains 14 residues. The germline CDR1 and CDR2 sequences are SGHTA and FQGNSA. In DNA, the CDR3 is TGTGCCAGCAGCTTAATGTCTAGCGCCGGGGAGCTGTTTTTT. Encoded protein: CASSLMSSAGELFF.

In its sample, this clonotype was seen a few times. The rearrangement uses TRBV5-5 and TRBJ1-5; TRBD1 matches at 8 bases. The CDR3 has 16 amino acids. The junction had 8 bases not matched to a gene; V was cut back by 0 bases and J by 6 bases. Germline V gene lookup returns CDR1 SGHKS and CDR2 YYEKEE (reference sequence). The CDR3 protein is CASSLVQGAAGQPQHF. CDR3 DNA sequence: TGTGCCAGCAGCTTGGTCCAGGGGGCTGCAGGTCAGCCCCAGCATTTT.

Remarks on this clonotype: A much larger clone lies one base from this, so it may be a read error. The chain couples TRBV7-2 to TRBJ1-2; D is uncertain. The CDR3 totals 13 residues. V lost 8 bases, J lost 3 bases, and 13 bases lay in between. CDR1 SGHTA and CDR2 FQGNSA come from the germline V gene. DNA of the CDR3: TGTGCCAGCGAACAGTTACTTTACTATGGCTACACCTTC. It codes for CASEQLLYYGYTF. Using reference TRBV7-2 and TRBJ1-2 for the parts outside the CDR3, the full variable domain is GAGVSQSPSNKVTEKGKDVELRCDPISGHTALYWYRQSLGQGLEFLIYFQGNSAPDKSGLPSDRFSAERTGGSVSTLTIQRTQQEDSAVYLCASEQLLYYGYTFGSGTRLTVV.

This clonotype was seen many times. The chain carries TRBV5-6 and TRBJ1-5; D is perhaps TRBD1 (5 bases). The germline V gene has CDR1 SGHDT and CDR2 YYEEEE. The V gene lost 3 bases and the J gene lost 2 bases, with 18 bases spanning the gap. CDR3 length: 17 amino acids. CDR3 in DNA: TGTGCCAGCAGCTGGAGCAGGGCTTCGCTTGGCAATCAGCCCCAGCATTTT. It translates to CASSWSRASLGNQPQHF.

The chain employs TRBV9 and TRBJ1-4; D ambiguous. The CDR3 spans 14 residues. Germline V CDR1 and CDR2: SGDLS, YYNGEE. Trimming left V 0 bases short and J 4 bases short, with 7 bases between. The CDR3 DNA reads as TGTGCCAGCAGCGTAGGGGGTATTAATGAAAAACTGTTTTTT. Translating it yields CASSVGGINEKLFF.

This clonotype was recorded many times. V and J are TRBV7-3 and TRBJ2-3; 10 nucleotides align to TRBD2. CDR3 length: 18 residues. V trimming: 1 base; J trimming: 4 bases; junction bases outside the gene matches: 11. Germline CDR1 SGHTA, CDR2 FQGTGA. The CDR3 here is CASSLIPSGRAMADTQYF. CDR3 nucleotides: TGTGCCAGCAGCTTAATTCCCAGCGGGAGGGCAATGGCAGATACGCAGTATTTT.

The chain is built from TRBV20-1 and TRBJ2-2, with 9 nucleotides matching TRBD1. The CDR3 sequence is 15 residues long. J was trimmed by 5 bases and V by 1 base; bases with no gene match: 5. CDR1 and CDR2 (germline): DFQATT, SNEGSKA (reference sequence). The CDR3 spells CSARAHRGLTGELFF. As DNA, the CDR3 is TGCAGTGCTAGAGCCCACAGGGGGCTTACCGGGGAGCTGTTTTTT.

This clonotype was counted at least ten times. V usage is TRBV5-1 and J usage is TRBJ1-1, with D maybe TRBD1 (6 bases). V was cut by 3 bases and J by 8 bases, with 17 bases left in between. CDR3 length equals 14 residues. Germline V gene data show CDR1 as SGHRS and CDR2 as YFSETQ. The CDR3 here is CASSSTGQPQEAFF. The DNA for the CDR3 is TGCGCCAGCAGCTCCACCGGACAGCCCCAAGAAGCTTTCTTT.

This clonotype has just a few counts. The genes are TRBV10-3 and TRBJ2-5; D is tentatively TRBD1 or TRBD2 (5 bases each). The germline V gene encodes CDR1 ENHRY and CDR2 SYGVKD. The CDR3 is 12 amino acids. Trimming stripped 11 bases from V and 0 bases from J, with 10 bases between. The CDR3 region has the DNA TGTGCCGCTCAGGGAGACCAAGAGACCCAGTACTTC. As protein: CAAQGDQETQYF.

This clonotype was detected many times. The gene calls are TRBV5-1 and TRBJ1-1, with TRBD1 matching over 7 bases. The V gene end was trimmed by 4 bases and the J gene end by 1 base; junction bases not matched to a gene: 7. Germline values: CDR1 SGHRS, CDR2 YFSETQ. The CDR3 sequence is 15 residues long. DNA of the CDR3: TGCGCCAGCAGCACGGACGGACAGGAGAACACTGAAGCTTTCTTT. This translates into CASSTDGQENTEAFF. The full variable domain, with the rest looked up from reference TRBV5-1 and TRBJ1-1, is KAGVTQTPRYLIKTRGQQVTLSCSPISGHRSVSWYQQTPGQGLQFLFEYFSETQRNKGNFPGRFSGRQFSNSRSEMNVSTLELGDSALYLCASSTDGQENTEAFFGQGTRLTVV.

This clonotype was recorded at least ten times. The rearrangement joins TRBV28 to TRBJ2-7; 8 nucleotides agree with TRBD2. The CDR3 consists of 13 residues. CDR1 and CDR2 (germline): MDHEN, SYDVKM. V was clipped by 5 bases and J by 6 bases; unmatched bases: 6. CDR3 sequence: CASSDREGGEQYF. CDR3 coding DNA: TGTGCCAGCAGTGATCGGGAGGGTGGCGAGCAGTACTTC.